These T cell receptor beta chains were read from a single sample in a study of shared clonotypes between healthy human individuals. The table came from immunoSEQ multiplex PCR; TCRdb's copy has only in-frame clones and leaves some out. This table holds millions of clones, around 95% found once. The sequencing input was naive CD4+ T cells sorted from blood. The receptors originated from a man younger than 35 in good health. CDR3s include the opening cysteine and the closing phenylalanine or tryptophan. The D gene is left open where the match is weak. Clone size is given for some rows only: seen once, a few or many times, or a class if the clone is expanded.

TRBV7-2	TRBJ2-1	.	.	TGTGCCAGCAGCAAATACACTCTTCAAGACAATGAGCAGTTCTTC	CASSKYTLQDNEQFF
TRBV4-3	TRBJ2-1	.	.	TGCGCCAGCAGCCAAGTCCCCTCCCAGAGTTACAATGAGCAGTTCTTC	CASSQVPSQSYNEQFF
TRBV30	TRBJ2-7	.	.	TGTGCCTGGAGTGGAGGGAGCACGCAGTACTTC	CAWSGGSTQYF
TRBV5-1	TRBJ2-7	.	once	TGCGCCAGCAGCGCAGGGCGTACCTACGAGCAGTACTTC	CASSAGRTYEQYF
TRBV6-5	TRBJ2-7	TRBD1	.	TGTGCCAGCAGTCGTCCGGGACAGGGGGCGGAAGAGCAGTACTTC	CASSRPGQGAEEQYF
TRBV5-1	TRBJ2-7	.	once	TGCGCCAGCACCGGGACGGTTACCTACGAGCAGTACTTC	CASTGTVTYEQYF
TRBV7-3	TRBJ1-3	.	.	TGTGCCAGCAGAGTCGGACCCGGCGGGGACACCATATATTTT	CASRVGPGGDTIYF
TRBV2	TRBJ1-1	TRBD1	.	TGTGCCAGCAGTATTACCGGGACAGGGAAGTTGGCTTTCTTT	CASSITGTGKLAFF
TRBV18	TRBJ1-3	.	.	TGTGCCAGCTCACCACAGGGGACTGCTGGAAACACCATATATTTT	CASSPQGTAGNTIYF
TRBV7-8	TRBJ1-6	TRBD1	once	TGTGCCAGCAGCTTTGGGGTGGTACGCCAGACAGGGCCTAGCTCCTATAATTCACCCCTCCACTTT	CASSFGVVRQTGPSSYNSPLHF
TRBV7-2	TRBJ1-2	.	.	TGTGCCAGCAGCTTAGCCGGGAACTATGGCTACACCTTC	CASSLAGNYGYTF
TRBV19	TRBJ1-5	TRBD1	.	TGTGCCAGTATTAGGGGGGACAGGGAAGGAGTGCAGCCCCAGCATTTT	CASIRGDREGVQPQHF
TRBV7-8	TRBJ1-1	.	once	TGTGCCAGCAGCTTACGGCAGATACCGAACACTGAAGCTTTCTTT	CASSLRQIPNTEAFF
TRBV9	TRBJ2-3	.	.	TGTGCCAGCAGCGTAGAGGGCCACAGAACAGATACGCAGTATTTT	CASSVEGHRTDTQYF
TRBV5-1	TRBJ1-3	.	.	TGCGCCAGCAGCTTGGATCGAGGCGGAAACACCATATATTTT	CASSLDRGGNTIYF
TRBV4-1	TRBJ1-1	TRBD1	.	TGCGCCAGCAGCCGCTCAGCAATGACAGGGAGCACTGAAGCTTTCTTT	CASSRSAMTGSTEAFF
TRBV6-5	TRBJ2-5	TRBD1	.	TGTGCCAGCAGGGGACAGGGCAAAGAGACCCAGTACTTC	CASRGQGKETQYF
TRBV5-8	TRBJ2-5	.	.	TGTGCCAGCACCGGGACTTTCCGAGAGACCCAGTACTTC	CASTGTFRETQYF
TRBV9	TRBJ2-1	TRBD1	.	TGTGCCAGCAGCCCCGGGACAGGGCACAATGAGCAGTTCTTC	CASSPGTGHNEQFF
TRBV5-1	TRBJ1-4	.	.	TGCGCCAGCAGCGGCCCGGGACTATATGAAAAACTGTTTTTT	CASSGPGLYEKLFF
TRBV18	TRBJ2-5	.	.	TGTGCCAGCTCGAATGAGGCGACCCAGTACTTC	CASSNEATQYF
TRBV6-5	TRBJ2-6	.	.	TGTGCCAGCAGTTGGATTGGGGCCAACGTCCTGACTTTC	CASSWIGANVLTF
TRBV7-9	TRBJ2-1	TRBD2	once	TGTGCCAGCAGCTTTAGCGGGAGGGCCTCCTACAATGAGCAGTTCTTC	CASSFSGRASYNEQFF
TRBV5-6	TRBJ2-1	TRBD2	.	TGTGCCAGCAGCTTACCGGGACTAGTGAACTACAATGAGCAGTTCTTC	CASSLPGLVNYNEQFF
TRBV10-3	TRBJ1-2	.	.	TGTGCCATCAGCCTTTACAGGGCCGGCTACACCTTC	CAISLYRAGYTF
TRBV11-3	TRBJ2-3	TRBD2	.	TGTGCCAGCAGCTTTGGGCGGGGGGGCACAGATACGCAGTATTTT	CASSFGRGGTDTQYF
TRBV18	TRBJ2-5	.	.	TGTGCCAGCTCGTCGACAGCACAAGAGACCCAGTACTTC	CASSSTAQETQYF
TRBV28	TRBJ2-7	.	.	TGTGCCAGCAGGCTACAGGGTCTTGCCTACGAGCAGTACTTC	CASRLQGLAYEQYF
TRBV6-4	TRBJ2-4	.	.	TGTGCCAGCAGCCCAGAGGTGGGAAACATTCAGTACTTC	CASSPEVGNIQYF
TRBV29-1	TRBJ1-1	TRBD1	.	TGCAGCGTGCGGACAGGACCTGAAGCTTTCTTT	CSVRTGPEAFF
TRBV18	TRBJ1-5	.	.	TGTGCCAGCTCACCCCAAGCCGCACCGCCCCAGCATTTT	CASSPQAAPPQHF
TRBV18	TRBJ2-3	.	once	TGTGCCAGCTCACCACCGCCCAGGGCCACAGATACGCAGTATTTT	CASSPPPRATDTQYF
TRBV25-1	TRBJ2-1	.	.	TGTGCCAGCAGTGAGCCCGAGACCCCCTACAATGAGCAGTTCTTC	CASSEPETPYNEQFF
TRBV18	TRBJ2-7	.	few	TGTGCCAGCTCACCACCGGGAAACTCCTACGAGCAGTACTTC	CASSPPGNSYEQYF
TRBV2	TRBJ2-2	.	.	TGTGCCAGCAGTGATTTCCCCGGGGAGCTGTTTTTT	CASSDFPGELFF
TRBV2	TRBJ1-6	.	.	TGTGCCAGCAGTGAAATTGTTGAACGCTCACCCCTCCACTTT	CASSEIVERSPLHF
TRBV5-4	TRBJ1-4	.	.	TGTGCCAGCAGCACGAACAGGGAAGGGAAACTGTTTTTT	CASSTNREGKLFF
TRBV6-5	TRBJ1-2	TRBD1	.	TGTGCCAGCAGCCGTCGACAGGGCACTAACTATGGCTACACCTTC	CASSRRQGTNYGYTF
TRBV10-3	TRBJ2-7	.	few	TGTGCCATCACCCGGGCCCCACAGTCCGAGCAGTACTTC	CAITRAPQSEQYF
TRBV11-2	TRBJ2-5	.	.	TGTGCCAGCAGCTTGGGCAGGGAGACCCAGTACTTC	CASSLGRETQYF
TRBV29-1	TRBJ1-4	.	.	TGCAGCGTCCCTGGGGGAACTAATGAAAAACTGTTTTTT	CSVPGGTNEKLFF